The clone carrying this T cell receptor beta chain was detected only a few times. Its specificity is unknown. Using immunoSEQ multiplex PCR, the repertoire was profiled, and TCRdb retains in-frame clones only, with some absent. The sample lists 30,000 to 45,000 clones, almost 85% seen once, with roughly 1.9% in the top ten. This sample is drawn from a study of vaccination effects on CD4 cells after COVID-19. V lost 2 bases to trimming and J lost 4 bases; unmatched junction nucleotides: 5. There are 14 residues in the CDR3. The V gene's germline CDR1 is SGHKS and CDR2 YYEKEE (reference sequence). Ahead of sequencing, the ViraFEST assay grew antigen-specific CD4+ T cells using viral peptide pools. Investigators separated out CD4+ T cells once around nine days of culture had passed. The vaccine given was either BNT162b2 or mRNA-1273, in two doses.

This chain links TRBV5-5 with TRBJ2-7; 8 nucleotides line up with TRBD1. This sample comprised CD4+ T cells from PBMCs cultured with HCoV-NL63 spike peptides, obtained after COVID-19 vaccination. This receptor was obtained from a human donor who received a COVID-19 vaccine. Some clones in this sample may be carry-over from other donors' samples. As DNA, the CDR3 is TGTGCCAGCAGCTTTGGGACAGGCCGGTACGAGCAGTACGTC. It encodes CASSFGTGRYEQYV.